Below, 8 T cell receptor beta chains from the same sample are listed, as sequenced in a study of T cell repertoires in cytomegalovirus infection. Using its own MiXCR run on the reads, TCRdb lists one record per CDR3 protein. The table shows around 740,000 distinct CDR3 sequences, with less than 40% occurring only once. Sequencing input: PBMCs. The receptors were sampled from a human donor in good health (CMV status not recorded). Some clones in this sample may be carry-over from other donors' samples.

This chain links TRBV7-2 with TRBJ2-1; 10 bases agree with TRBD2. Trimming took 4 bases from V and 0 from J; bases not matched to a gene: 6. Germline values: CDR1 SGHTA, CDR2 FQGNSA. The CDR3 runs to 17 residues. The CDR3 DNA follows: TGTGCCAGCAGCTCTCCCGTAGCGGGAGGCTCCTACAATGAGCAGTTCTTC. It translates to CASSSPVAGGSYNEQFF. The full variable domain, completed using reference TRBV7-2 and TRBJ2-1, is GAGVSQSPSNKVTEKGKDVELRCDPISGHTALYWYRQSLGQGLEFLIYFQGNSAPDKSGLPSDRFSAERTGGSVSTLTIQRTQQEDSAVYLCASSSPVAGGSYNEQFFGPGTRLTVL.

CDR3 DNA: TGTGCCACCAGCAGAGATCCCGGGACGGTCACAGATACGCAGTATTTT. It is translated as CATSRDPGTVTDTQYF. The chain has TRBV15 and TRBJ2-3; D assignment may be TRBD1 or TRBD2 (5 bases each). Germline V gene lookup returns CDR1 LNHNV and CDR2 YYDKDF (reference sequence). The CDR3 loop spans 16 amino acids. The V end was cut by 0 bases, the J end by 2 bases, with 12 bases between.

Comment on this clonotype: The final CDR3 position lacks the conserved phenylalanine or tryptophan, pointing to a likely read error. The V call is TRBV7-8, the J call TRBJ2-7; D not resolved. Germline CDR1 reads SGHVS; CDR2 reads FQNEAQ. The CDR3 is 12 residues long. The V end was cut by 1 base, the J end by 5 bases, with 6 bases between. The CDR3 DNA reads TGTGCCAGCAGCTTAGTCAGCAACGAGCAGTACTTA. Its translation: CASSLVSNEQYL.

The chain is built from TRBV10-3 and TRBJ2-7; the match to TRBD1 covers 7 bases. The length of the CDR3 is 12 residues. The germline CDR1 and CDR2 sequences are ENHRY and SYGVKD. Losses at the gene ends were 10 bases for V and 3 bases for J; bases not matched to a gene: 6. The CDR3 DNA reads TGTGCCAGGGGACAGTCGGTCTACGAGCAGTACTTC. Translating it yields CARGQSVYEQYF.

This clonotype was detected only a few times. The chain carries TRBV6-6 and TRBJ1-4, with D maybe TRBD1 (6 bases). V gave up 6 bases and J gave up 7 bases, with 18 bases separating them. Per germline, CDR1 MNHNY and CDR2 SVGAGI (reference sequence). This CDR3 is built from 15 residues. The CDR3 reads CASSLQTGSPEKLFF. The CDR3 DNA sequence: TGTGCCAGCAGCCTTCAAACAGGGTCCCCTGAAAAACTGTTTTTT.

This clonotype was detected only a few times. The gene calls are TRBV28 and TRBJ1-4; D remains unclear. The CDR3 has 14 amino acids. V lost 9 bases to trimming and J lost 0 bases, with 11 bases between them. Germline V gene lookup returns CDR1 MDHEN and CDR2 SYDVKM. Written as DNA, the CDR3 is TGTGCCAGTACGGGAGATGCAACTAATGAAAAACTGTTTTTT. Protein: CASTGDATNEKLFF.

On this clonotype itself: A clone one base away is much larger, so this may be a read error. This chain links TRBV7-9 with TRBJ1-5; unclear D gene. This CDR3 is built from 16 residues. Germline lookup yields CDR1 SEHNR and CDR2 FQNEAQ (reference sequence). The CDR3 coding sequence is TGTGCCCGCAGCTTGGCCGAGGGAATTGCGGGTCAGCCCCAGCATTTT. This sequence encodes CARSLAEGIAGQPQHF.

At least ten counts were recorded for this clonotype. The J gene is TRBJ2-1, the V gene TRBV7-6; no clear D. CDR3 length: 14 amino acids. Germline CDR1 reads SGHVS; CDR2 reads FNYEAQ. Trimming removed 6 bases from V and 6 bases from J, with 15 bases in between. CDR3 bases: TGTGCCAGCAGATCGGCGTCGGTTGGCAATGAGCAGTTCTTC. It codes for CASRSASVGNEQFF.